Shown below are 21 T cell receptor beta chains from a single sample sequenced in a study of T cell changes during pregnancy in multiple sclerosis. The data were produced by immunoSEQ multiplex PCR, yet TCRdb's version contains in-frame clones alone and is incomplete. Of about 93,000 clones in the sample, around 94% were seen once. The material sequenced was peripheral blood, taken after pregnancy. Source of these receptors: a female donor with multiple sclerosis, enrolled in a pregnancy study.

V usage is TRBV27 and J usage is TRBJ2-6, with 8 bases identical to TRBD2. Trimming removed 1 base from V and 4 bases from J; junction bases left unmatched: 12. This CDR3 region has 19 residues. Germline-derived CDR1 and CDR2 are MNHEY and SMNVEV (reference sequence). DNA of the CDR3: TGTGCCAGCAGTTTATACGGGGGGGCTTCTCGGTTCGGGGCCAACGTCCTGACTTTC. It specifies CASSLYGGASRFGANVLTF.

The chain links TRBV19 to TRBJ1-2, with D possibly matching TRBD1 (6 bases). Germline CDR1 is LNHDA and CDR2 is SQIVND (reference sequence). The germline V and J ends were trimmed by 7 bases and 4 bases, with 19 bases remaining between them. The length of the CDR3 is 15 residues. The CDR3 is CASTDLQGSIYGYTF. In DNA form, the CDR3 reads TGTGCCAGTACCGACCTTCAGGGGTCGATCTATGGCTACACCTTC.

The chain has TRBV5-1 and TRBJ2-3; D is possibly TRBD2 (5 bases). Germline assignment: CDR1 SGHRS and CDR2 YFSETQ. This CDR3 comprises 16 residues. V was cut by 5 bases and J by 4 bases, with 20 bases left in between. Here the CDR3 reads CASSPILRASPDTQYF. The CDR3 bases are TGCGCCAGCAGTCCTATTTTGCGGGCCAGTCCAGATACGCAGTATTTT.

In its sample, this clone was seen once. The chain couples TRBV5-8 to TRBJ2-1, with TRBD2 identical over 11 bases. The CDR3 is 15 residues long. Trimming cost V 4 bases and J 3 bases; bases outside gene matches: 3. Germline assignment: CDR1 SGHTS and CDR2 YDEGEE. The DNA for the CDR3 is TGTGCCAGCAGCCTAGGACTAGCGGGCTACAATGAGCAGTTCTTC. It encodes CASSLGLAGYNEQFF.

This chain uses TRBV5-1 with TRBJ2-7, with no clear D. The CDR3 sequence is 11 residues long. CDR1 SGHRS and CDR2 YFSETQ come from the germline V gene. V gave up 3 bases and J gave up 2 bases, with 3 bases separating them. The CDR3: CASSSAYEQYF. The DNA for the CDR3 is TGCGCCAGCAGCTCGGCCTACGAGCAGTACTTC.

The V call is TRBV6-1, the J call TRBJ2-3, with 9 nucleotides matching TRBD1. Germline V gives CDR1 MNHNS, CDR2 SASEGT. The CDR3 contains 14 residues. Germline trimming cut 2 bases from V and 4 bases from J; bases unmatched to any gene: 1. The CDR3 bases are TGTGCCAGCAGTGAAACAGGGGGCCCAGATACGCAGTATTTT. Protein: CASSETGGPDTQYF.

This clone showed up just once. The chain combines TRBV11-3 with TRBJ2-7; TRBD1 matches 11 bases. Germline V lookup: CDR1 SGHNT, CDR2 YENEEA. This CDR3 spans 14 amino acids. J was trimmed by 2 bases and V by 5 bases; bases with no gene match: 2. In nucleotides, the CDR3 is TGTGCCAGCAGCCGGACAGGGGGCACCTACGAGCAGTACTTC. Translating it yields CASSRTGGTYEQYF. The full variable domain, completed using reference TRBV11-3 and TRBJ2-7, is EAGVVQSPRYKIIEKKQPVAFWCNPISGHNTLYWYLQNLGQGPELLIRYENEEAVDDSQLPKDRFSAERLKGVDSTLKIQPAELGDSAVYLCASSRTGGTYEQYFGPGTRLTVT.

This chain connects TRBV7-2 to TRBJ1-3, with no clear D. The CDR3 extends over 16 amino acids. Germline loops: CDR1 SGHTA, CDR2 FQGNSA. V lost 0 bases to trimming and J lost 3 bases, with 12 bases between them. CDR3 in amino acids: CASSLAGGSGGNTIYF. The CDR3 nucleotides read TGTGCCAGCAGCTTAGCCGGCGGGTCTGGTGGAAACACCATATATTTT.

This clone was counted a single time. The chain carries TRBV7-9 and TRBJ2-5, with 9 nucleotides matching TRBD2. Trimming cost V 2 bases and J 0 bases; bases outside gene matches: 1. The CDR3 runs to 15 residues. Looked up from germline, CDR1 is SEHNR and CDR2 is FQNEAQ (reference sequence). The CDR3 DNA follows: TGTGCCAGCAGCTTACTAGCGGGGTACCAAGAGACCCAGTACTTC. Translation gives CASSLLAGYQETQYF.

The chain uses TRBV6-5 and TRBJ1-4; the D is unclear. Germline CDR1 is MNHEY and CDR2 is SVGAGI. The CDR3 is 13 amino acids. V lost 9 bases to trimming and J lost 8 bases, with 16 bases between them. CDR3: CASQAGIYEKLFF. CDR3 coding DNA: TGTGCCAGTCAGGCGGGGATTTACGAAAAACTGTTTTTT.

The V gene is TRBV15, the J gene TRBJ1-4; D possibly corresponds to TRBD1 (5 bases). The CDR3 runs to 15 residues. The germline V and J ends were trimmed by 3 bases and 4 bases, with 12 bases remaining between them. Germline CDR1 reads LNHNV; CDR2 reads YYDKDF (reference sequence). CDR3 nucleotide sequence: TGTGCCACCAGCAGGGGGGACTTTGGTAATGAAAAACTGTTTTTT. Amino acids: CATSRGDFGNEKLFF.

The chain recombines TRBV19 with TRBJ1-2, with a tentative D call TRBD1 (5 bases). Trimming shortened V by 4 bases and J by 6 bases, and 12 bases separated the two germline ends. This CDR3 contains 13 residues. Germline lookup yields CDR1 LNHDA and CDR2 SQIVND (reference sequence). The CDR3: CASSRGTGDGYTF. CDR3 in DNA: TGTGCCAGTAGTAGAGGGACTGGGGATGGCTACACCTTC.

The V gene is TRBV4-2, the J gene TRBJ2-4, with 7 bases aligning to TRBD1. Germline V gives CDR1 LGHNA, CDR2 YNFKEQ. V lost 4 bases and J lost 1; bases outside the gene matches: 10. The CDR3 loop spans 17 amino acids. The CDR3 spells CASSLSSGGRAKNIQYF. DNA for the CDR3: TGTGCCAGCAGCCTATCCTCAGGGGGAAGGGCCAAAAACATTCAGTACTTC.

The genes are TRBV7-2 and TRBJ2-1; 10 bases fit TRBD1. Trimming at V came to 5 bases and at J to 8 bases, leaving 9 bases not matched to a gene. This CDR3 comprises 15 residues. Per the germline V gene, CDR1 is SGHTA and CDR2 is FQGNSA. In DNA form, the CDR3 reads TGTGCCAGCAGCAGTGCCGGGACAGGGGTTTATGAGCAGTTCTTC. Amino acid sequence: CASSSAGTGVYEQFF.

The chain links TRBV7-6 to TRBJ1-2; D is ambiguous. This CDR3 contains 14 residues. Germline CDR1 reads SGHVS; CDR2 reads FNYEAQ. Trimming left V 5 bases short and J 3 bases short, with 13 bases between. The CDR3 bases are TGTGCCAGCAGCCGGGAGTCTCGGGACTATGGCTACACCTTC. It encodes CASSRESRDYGYTF.

This clone was counted once. This chain connects TRBV30 to TRBJ2-7, with 12 bases fitting TRBD1. V dropped 3 bases and J dropped 7; count of bases not matched to a gene: 4. The CDR3 contains 13 residues. Germline values: CDR1 GTSNPN, CDR2 SVGIG (reference sequence). CDR3 nucleotides: TGTGCCTGGAGCCGGGACAGGGGGCAAGAGCAGTACTTC. It codes for CAWSRDRGQEQYF.

The J gene is TRBJ2-1, the V gene TRBV7-6, with 7 bases fitting TRBD1. In germline, CDR1 is SGHVS, CDR2 FNYEAQ. The CDR3 is made up of 16 amino acids. V shed 3 bases, J shed 5 bases, and the junction held 10 bases outside the gene matches. The CDR3 protein is CASSLRARDRNNEQFF. The CDR3 nucleotides are TGTGCCAGCAGCTTGAGGGCCCGGGACAGAAACAATGAGCAGTTCTTC.

The chain couples TRBV9 to TRBJ2-2; D unclear. This CDR3 has 16 residues. The germline CDR1 and CDR2 sequences are SGDLS and YYNGEE. With 0 bases removed from V and 0 bases from J, the gap between germline ends came to 9 bases. The CDR3 loop is CASSVGQISNTGELFF. The CDR3 nucleotides are TGTGCCAGCAGCGTAGGGCAGATCTCGAACACCGGGGAGCTGTTTTTT. The full variable domain, in which reference TRBV9 and TRBJ2-2 provide the parts outside the CDR3, is DSGVTQTPKHLITATGQRVTLRCSPRSGDLSVYWYQQSLDQGLQFLIQYYNGEERAKGNILERFSAQQFPDLHSELNLSSLELGDSALYFCASSVGQISNTGELFFGEGSRLTVL.

The rearrangement uses TRBV19 and TRBJ1-1; the D gene is possibly TRBD1 (6 bases). With 7 bases removed from V and 1 base from J, the gap between germline ends came to 13 bases. Germline V gives CDR1 LNHDA, CDR2 SQIVND (reference sequence). This CDR3 has 14 residues. The CDR3 is CASTQGRTNTEAFF. CDR3 nucleotide sequence: TGTGCCAGTACCCAGGGGCGTACGAACACTGAAGCTTTCTTT.

As DNA, the CDR3 is TGTGCCAGCAGTTTAGGATACAGGAACACTGAAGCTTTCTTT. Translation: CASSLGYRNTEAFF. The chain recombines TRBV27 with TRBJ1-1; D unresolved. The V and J ends lost 2 bases and 1 base respectively, with 8 bases between them. Germline CDR1 MNHEY, CDR2 SMNVEV (reference sequence). This CDR3 contains 14 residues.

This clone has a single count. The chain has TRBV4-3 and TRBJ1-5, with a weak D call TRBD1 (6 bases). Trimming took off 0 bases at V and 5 bases at J, with 14 bases between the two ends. The CDR3 runs 16 residues. CDR1 LGHNA and CDR2 YSLEER come from the germline V gene. CDR3 in DNA: TGCGCCAGCAGCCAAGACATGGGCAGGGGCTATCAGCCCCAGCATTTT. This codes for CASSQDMGRGYQPQHF.